This TCR beta chain stems from a study of cytomegalovirus exposure and HLA in healthy donors. The V gene lost 8 bases and the J gene lost 1 base, with 12 bases spanning the gap. Germline V gene lookup returns CDR1 MNHNS and CDR2 SASEGT. This CDR3 comprises 14 residues. Study-wide results and limits: Sequencing artifact likely explains a cluster of highly shared sequence variants. As was reported, the HLA-A and HLA-B alleles of most subjects were accurately predicted from TCR beta sequences. Data from an earlier analysis indicated that most TCR beta V segments were productive either about 90% or about 30% of the time. Several of the most significant clusters were apparently associated with common viral pathogens in a later analysis.

On this clone: Antigen specificity is unknown.

The PCR made use of 60 Vbeta and 13 Jbeta primers. Produced via immunoSEQ multiplex PCR; TCRdb's table is partial and in-frame only. The data hold 95,000 to 100,000 clones, with around 85% observed a single time. Material: PBMCs. The source is a man aged 30-40 years in good health and CMV-seronegative. The chain recombines TRBV6-1 with TRBJ2-4; D may be TRBD2 (6 bases). CDR3: CASDPAGAKNIQYF. In DNA, the CDR3 is TGTGCCAGCGATCCCGCGGGGGCCAAAAACATTCAGTACTTC.